The clone carrying this TCR beta chain was seen once. Its target is unknown. Some clones are missing from TCRdb's copy, which holds only in-frame ones; the method was immunoSEQ multiplex PCR. This table has 25,000 to 30,000 clones, over 70% appearing once. These data are taken from a study of STAT5B mutations in CD4+ large granular lymphocyte leukemia. The overall study: Among healthy controls, a particular HLA allele went with more CDR3 'QG' motifs. Study-level results: No patients shared main leukemic clonotypes, though 20% to 25% appeared at low frequency elsewhere.

Buffy coats from healthy blood donors served as controls. The germline gives CDR1 MNHEY, CDR2 SVGAGI. V dropped 6 bases and J dropped 1 base, with 9 bases sitting between them. This CDR3 comprises 13 residues. The TCR sequence derives from a human donor in good health. Sequenced material: CD4+ T cells from blood buffy coats. This chain joins TRBV6-5 and TRBJ1-2; D is unresolved. The CDR3 spells CASRPSGNYGYTF. Here the CDR3 DNA reads TGTGCCAGCAGGCCCAGCGGTAACTATGGCTACACCTTC.